The T cell receptor (beta chain) under discussion was sequenced for a study of T cell changes during pregnancy in multiple sclerosis. Method: immunoSEQ multiplex PCR; TCRdb's copy keeps in-frame clones and lacks some. The data show around 69,000 clones, with about 91% seen just once and approximately 5% held by the top ten. This clone was counted only a few times. Sequenced material: CD8+ T cells from peripheral blood mononuclear cells, taken before pregnancy. This receptor was obtained from a female donor with multiple sclerosis, enrolled in a pregnancy study.

The CDR3 loop reads CASSQMGLNTEAFF. The CDR3 nucleotides are TGTGCCAGCAGTCAAATGGGCTTGAACACTGAAGCTTTCTTT. The chain couples TRBV2 to TRBJ1-1; D not certain. V lost 5 bases to trimming and J lost 0 bases, with 10 bases between them. The CDR3 covers 14 residues. In germline, CDR1 is SNHLY, CDR2 FYNNEI.